The rows below give T cell receptor beta chains drawn from one sample of a study of cytomegalovirus exposure and HLA in healthy donors. Sequenced by immunoSEQ multiplex PCR; TCRdb stores in-frame clones only, minus some. The sample has 150,000 to 200,000 clones, 84% seen once. Specimen: PBMCs. The origin of the receptors is a girl under 18 in good health and CMV-seropositive. CDR3s leave out the opening cysteine and the closing phenylalanine or tryptophan.

V,J,CDR3
TRBV7-6,TRBJ2-1,ASSLPSSSYNEQF
TRBV6-6,TRBJ1-1,ASSYSGGNTEAF
TRBV18,TRBJ2-4,ASSRGQEQY
TRBV19,TRBJ2-5,ASSIQGWQETQY
TRBV5-6,TRBJ1-1,ASSFWGTLRVAEAF
TRBV9,TRBJ2-4,ASSPNRGINIQY
TRBV7-8,TRBJ1-1,ASSLREGAKTEAF
TRBV5-8,TRBJ1-1,ASSLAAEFS
TRBV11-3,TRBJ1-4,ASSSTGQGNEKLF
TRBV2,TRBJ2-1,ASSEATGGEQF
TRBV5-1,TRBJ1-2,ASSGGQGADGYT
TRBV6-5,TRBJ1-1,ASSYALGGGTEAF
TRBV9,TRBJ1-1,ASSVSGSEAF
TRBV19,TRBJ1-2,ASSTSRTANYGYT
TRBV5-5,TRBJ1-2,ASSTGANYGYT
TRBV7-3,TRBJ1-3,ASSSTGQSGNTIY
TRBV7-9,TRBJ1-2,ASSFGAGGRGYT
TRBV7-6,TRBJ2-2,ASSFRGDNTGELF
TRBV7-2,TRBJ2-2,ASSLGALLNTGELF
TRBV9,TRBJ2-2,ASSVEDRFNTGELF
TRBV12-5,TRBJ2-2,ASGLHPTGTENTGELF
TRBV7-9,TRBJ1-2,ASSLARQGYGYT
TRBV12-5,TRBJ2-1,ASGFSGRGDNEQF
TRBV5-1,TRBJ2-7,ASNPGGSGGGGQY
TRBV7-6,TRBJ2-7,ASSLVGTGVRYEQY
TRBV10-2,TRBJ2-1,ASSEVRTGGFNEQF
TRBV5-1,TRBJ2-5,ASSLAGQGQETQY
TRBV5-1,TRBJ2-1,ASSSFGSNNEQF
TRBV6-1,TRBJ2-2,ASNTGDTGELF